These T cell receptor beta chains were read from a single sample in a study of T-cell memory formation after mild COVID-19. TCRdb re-analysed the 5' RACE reads in MiXCR, keeping a single row per CDR3 protein. The sample holds 25,000 to 30,000 distinct CDR3 sequences, around 15% seen once. The sample comprised PBMCs or a T cell subset sorted from them (not recorded which). The receptors derive from an adult who had mild COVID-19 (a few samples of this study predate the infection). Cell type and time point are not known. Both conserved end residues are part of each CDR3. Fields, in order: J gene, D gene, V gene, CDR3 protein. The D gene is left open where the match is weak.

TRBJ1-2 - TRBV14 CASSQRGAPNYGYTF
TRBJ1-4 TRBD1 TRBV6-1 CASRLTGSNEKLFF
TRBJ2-5 - TRBV11-2 CASSLHSETQYF
TRBJ2-7 TRBD2 TRBV25-1 CASSWEGRYEQYF
TRBJ2-5 - TRBV12-3/TRBV12-4 CASSLNTGVLSGRTETQYF
TRBJ1-2 - TRBV5-6 CASSLEAVDYGYTF
TRBJ2-7 - TRBV5-1 CASSLDPGAQDEQYF
TRBJ1-6 - TRBV7-9 CASSTQTRGSPLHF
TRBJ2-5 - TRBV7-9 CASSFSGTQETQYF
TRBJ2-7 - TRBV7-8 CASSFRDGRSYEQYF
TRBJ2-1 TRBD1 TRBV12-3/TRBV12-4 CASTHAGGGYNEQFF
TRBJ2-7 - TRBV19 CASSITGNSYEQYF
TRBJ1-1 - TRBV5-6 CASSLRGTEAFF
TRBJ1-1 TRBD1 TRBV3-1 CASSPRGPRGAFF
TRBJ1-2 - TRBV7-3 CASSSDGRYGYTF
TRBJ2-1 TRBD2 TRBV7-8 CASSLAGGEQFF
TRBJ2-3 TRBD1 TRBV19 CASSPGTGAWDTQYF
TRBJ2-1 - TRBV4-1 CASSQANRDRLLF
TRBJ2-7 - TRBV3-1 CASSPGEELRDEQYF